This T cell receptor beta chain derives from a study of CD8+ T cells in alopecia areata. Study in general: Treated patients' severity was scored by percentage of affected scalp area.

A note on this clone: What it binds is unknown.

This sample's treatment: oral pan-JAK inhibitor, 5-10 mg twice daily. CDR3 length equals 14 residues. Trimming removed 7 bases at V and 2 bases at J, with 16 bases between. CDR1 is SQVTM, CDR2 ANQGSEA, per germline. Study findings and constraints: The study found higher clonality in lesional than normal scalp, especially in alopecia totalis/universalis.

Extracted from the samples, RNA was reverse transcribed into cDNA to serve as the sequencing template. TCRdb's table, derived via immunoSEQ multiplex PCR, lists solely in-frame clones and lacks some. The data hold 70,000 or so clones, with approximately 30% observed a single time. This receptor was identified in a human donor with alopecia areata. This material consisted of CD8+ T cells sorted from blood, taken at week 4, from a patient treated with tofacitinib. V gene TRBV29-1 combines with J gene TRBJ2-3; D is possibly TRBD2 (6 bases). The CDR3 DNA sequence: TGCAGCGCCCTATTGGGACTTATCACAGATACGCAGTATTTT. Translating gives CSALLGLITDTQYF.